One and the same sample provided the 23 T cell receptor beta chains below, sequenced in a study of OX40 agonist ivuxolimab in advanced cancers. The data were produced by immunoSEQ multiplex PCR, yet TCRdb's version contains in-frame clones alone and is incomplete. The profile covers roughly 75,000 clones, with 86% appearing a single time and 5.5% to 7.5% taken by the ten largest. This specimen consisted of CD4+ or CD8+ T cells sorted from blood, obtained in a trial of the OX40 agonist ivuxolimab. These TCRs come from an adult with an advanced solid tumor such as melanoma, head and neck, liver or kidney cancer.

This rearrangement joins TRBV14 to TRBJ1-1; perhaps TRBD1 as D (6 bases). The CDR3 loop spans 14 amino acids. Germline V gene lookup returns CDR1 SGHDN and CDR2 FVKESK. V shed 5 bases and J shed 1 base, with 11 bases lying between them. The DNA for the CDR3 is TGTGCCAGCAGCAATAACAGGGCGAACACTGAAGCTTTCTTT. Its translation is CASSNNRANTEAFF.

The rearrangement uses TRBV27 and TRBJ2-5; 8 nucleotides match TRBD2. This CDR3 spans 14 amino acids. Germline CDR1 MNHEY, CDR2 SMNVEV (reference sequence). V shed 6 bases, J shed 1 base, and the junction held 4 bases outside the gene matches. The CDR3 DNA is TGTGCCAGCAGCCTGACTAGCGCCCAAGAGACCCAGTACTTC. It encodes CASSLTSAQETQYF.

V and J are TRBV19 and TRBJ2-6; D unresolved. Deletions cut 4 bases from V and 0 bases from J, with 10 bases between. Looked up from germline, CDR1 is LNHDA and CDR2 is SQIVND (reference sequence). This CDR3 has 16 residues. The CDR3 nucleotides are TGTGCCAGTAGTACCTCAACTTCCTCTGGGGCCAACGTCCTGACTTTC. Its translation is CASSTSTSSGANVLTF.

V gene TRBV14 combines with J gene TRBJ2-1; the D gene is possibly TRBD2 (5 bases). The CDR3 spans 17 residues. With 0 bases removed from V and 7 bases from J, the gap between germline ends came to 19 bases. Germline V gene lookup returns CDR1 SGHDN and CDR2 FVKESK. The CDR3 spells CASSQDRAGGVLNEQFF. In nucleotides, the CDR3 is TGTGCCAGCAGCCAAGATCGGGCGGGCGGAGTACTTAATGAGCAGTTCTTC.

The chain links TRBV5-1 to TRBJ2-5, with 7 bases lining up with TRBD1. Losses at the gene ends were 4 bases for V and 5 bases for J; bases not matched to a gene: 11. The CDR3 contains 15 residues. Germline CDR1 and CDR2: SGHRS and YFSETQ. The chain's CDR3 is CASSHRTGAVETQYF. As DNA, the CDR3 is TGCGCCAGCAGCCACAGAACAGGGGCGGTGGAGACCCAGTACTTC. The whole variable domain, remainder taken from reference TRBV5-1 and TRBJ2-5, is KAGVTQTPRYLIKTRGQQVTLSCSPISGHRSVSWYQQTPGQGLQFLFEYFSETQRNKGNFPGRFSGRQFSNSRSEMNVSTLELGDSALYLCASSHRTGAVETQYFGPGTRLLVL.

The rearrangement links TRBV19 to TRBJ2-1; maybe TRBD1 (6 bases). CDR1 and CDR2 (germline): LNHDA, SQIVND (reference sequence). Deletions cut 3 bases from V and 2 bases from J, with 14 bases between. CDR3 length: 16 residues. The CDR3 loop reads CASSMAGAKPYNEQFF. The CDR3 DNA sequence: TGTGCCAGTAGTATGGCAGGGGCGAAGCCCTACAATGAGCAGTTCTTC.

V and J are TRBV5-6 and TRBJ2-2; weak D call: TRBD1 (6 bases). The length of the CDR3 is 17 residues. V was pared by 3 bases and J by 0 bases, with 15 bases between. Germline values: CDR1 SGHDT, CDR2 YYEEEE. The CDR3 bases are TGTGCCAGCAGCTATGGGGGCCTGTTCGCGAACACCGGGGAGCTGTTTTTT. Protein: CASSYGGLFANTGELFF.

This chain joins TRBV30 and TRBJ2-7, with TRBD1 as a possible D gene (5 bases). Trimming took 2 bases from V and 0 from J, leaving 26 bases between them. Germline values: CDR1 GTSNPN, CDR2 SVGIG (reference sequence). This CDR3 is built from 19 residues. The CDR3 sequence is CAWSPLGQGNYLFSYEQYF. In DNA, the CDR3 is TGTGCCTGGAGTCCCCTGGGGCAGGGAAATTATTTGTTCTCCTACGAGCAGTACTTC.

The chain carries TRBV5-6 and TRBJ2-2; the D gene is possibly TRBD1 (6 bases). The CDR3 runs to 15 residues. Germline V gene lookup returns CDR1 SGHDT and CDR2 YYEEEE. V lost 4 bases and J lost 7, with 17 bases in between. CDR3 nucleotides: TGTGCCAGCAGCCTAATACAGGGTATGGTCGGGGAGCTGTTTTTT. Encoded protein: CASSLIQGMVGELFF.

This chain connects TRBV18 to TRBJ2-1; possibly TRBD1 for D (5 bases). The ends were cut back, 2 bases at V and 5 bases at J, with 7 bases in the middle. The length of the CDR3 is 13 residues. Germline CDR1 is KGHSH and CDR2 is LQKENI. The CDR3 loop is CASSPVQDNEQFF. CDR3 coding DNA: TGTGCCAGCTCACCAGTACAGGACAATGAGCAGTTCTTC.

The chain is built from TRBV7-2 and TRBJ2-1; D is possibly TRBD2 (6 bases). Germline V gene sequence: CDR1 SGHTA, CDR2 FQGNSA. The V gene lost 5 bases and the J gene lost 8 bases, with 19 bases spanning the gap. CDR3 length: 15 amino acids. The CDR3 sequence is CASSPPGSKVYEQFF. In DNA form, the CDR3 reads TGTGCCAGCAGCCCTCCCGGGAGTAAGGTTTATGAGCAGTTCTTC.

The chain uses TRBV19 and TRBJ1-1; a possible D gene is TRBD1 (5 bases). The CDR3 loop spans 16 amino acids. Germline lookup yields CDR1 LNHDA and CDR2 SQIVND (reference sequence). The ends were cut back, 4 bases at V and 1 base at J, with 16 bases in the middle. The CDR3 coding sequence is TGTGCCAGTAGTACGGGACGAGCCCTGGGGAACACTGAAGCTTTCTTT. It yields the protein CASSTGRALGNTEAFF.

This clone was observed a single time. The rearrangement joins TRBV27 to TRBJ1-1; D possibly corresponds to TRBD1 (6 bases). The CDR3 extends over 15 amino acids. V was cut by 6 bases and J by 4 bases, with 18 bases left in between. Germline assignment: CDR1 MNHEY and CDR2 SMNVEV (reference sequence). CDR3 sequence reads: CASSLSKTGTTEAFF. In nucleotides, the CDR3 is TGTGCCAGCAGCTTGTCGAAGACAGGTACCACTGAAGCTTTCTTT.

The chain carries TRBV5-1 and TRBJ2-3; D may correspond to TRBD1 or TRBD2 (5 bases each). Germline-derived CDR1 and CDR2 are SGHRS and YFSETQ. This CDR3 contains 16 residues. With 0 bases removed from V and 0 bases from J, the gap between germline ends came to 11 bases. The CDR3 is CASSLGDVSSTDTQYF. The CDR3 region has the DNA TGCGCCAGCAGCTTGGGGGACGTCTCGAGCACAGATACGCAGTATTTT.

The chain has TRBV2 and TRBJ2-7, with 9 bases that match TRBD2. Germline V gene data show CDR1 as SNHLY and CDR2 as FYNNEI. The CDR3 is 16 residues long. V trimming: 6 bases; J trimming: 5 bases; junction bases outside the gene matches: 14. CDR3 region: CASSLRGREGRNEQYF. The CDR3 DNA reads TGTGCCAGCAGCCTGAGGGGGCGGGAGGGGAGGAACGAGCAGTACTTC.

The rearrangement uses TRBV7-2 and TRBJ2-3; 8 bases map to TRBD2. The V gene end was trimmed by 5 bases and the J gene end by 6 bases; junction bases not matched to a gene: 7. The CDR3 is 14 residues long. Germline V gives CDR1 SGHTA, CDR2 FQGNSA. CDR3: CASSRAGVRDTQYF. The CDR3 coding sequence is TGTGCCAGCAGCAGAGCGGGAGTCAGGGATACGCAGTATTTT.

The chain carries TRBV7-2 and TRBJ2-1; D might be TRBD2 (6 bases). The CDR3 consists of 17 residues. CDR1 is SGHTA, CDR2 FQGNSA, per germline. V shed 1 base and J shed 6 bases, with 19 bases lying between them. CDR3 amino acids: CASSLGSTSPLTNEQFF. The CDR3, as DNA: TGTGCCAGCAGCTTAGGGTCCACTAGCCCTCTGACCAATGAGCAGTTCTTC.

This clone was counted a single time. The CDR3 nucleotides are TGTGCCAGCAGAAACGGTCCCGGGGCCTACGAGCAGTACTTC. It specifies CASRNGPGAYEQYF. The genes are TRBV6-1 and TRBJ2-7; D is possibly TRBD2 (5 bases). The length of the CDR3 is 14 residues. CDR1 is MNHNS, CDR2 SASEGT, per germline. Trimming removed 6 bases from V and 2 bases from J, with 14 bases in between.

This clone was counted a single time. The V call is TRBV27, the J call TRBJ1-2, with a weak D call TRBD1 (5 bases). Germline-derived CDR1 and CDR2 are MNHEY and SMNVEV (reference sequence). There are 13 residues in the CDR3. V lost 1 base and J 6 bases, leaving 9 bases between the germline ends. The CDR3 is CASSLYQGNGYTF. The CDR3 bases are TGTGCCAGCAGTTTATATCAGGGTAATGGCTACACCTTC.

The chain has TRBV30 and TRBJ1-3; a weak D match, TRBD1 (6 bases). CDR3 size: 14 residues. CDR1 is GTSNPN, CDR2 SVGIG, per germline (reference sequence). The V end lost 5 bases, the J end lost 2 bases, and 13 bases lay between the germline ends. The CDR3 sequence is CAWDPGTTGNTIYF. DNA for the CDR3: TGTGCCTGGGATCCCGGGACAACTGGAAACACCATATATTTT.

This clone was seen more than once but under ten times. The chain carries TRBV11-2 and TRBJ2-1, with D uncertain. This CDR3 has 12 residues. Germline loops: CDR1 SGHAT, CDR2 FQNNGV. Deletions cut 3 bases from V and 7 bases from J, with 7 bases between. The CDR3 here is CASSFSRNEQFF. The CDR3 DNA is TGTGCCAGCAGCTTTAGTAGAAATGAGCAGTTCTTC.

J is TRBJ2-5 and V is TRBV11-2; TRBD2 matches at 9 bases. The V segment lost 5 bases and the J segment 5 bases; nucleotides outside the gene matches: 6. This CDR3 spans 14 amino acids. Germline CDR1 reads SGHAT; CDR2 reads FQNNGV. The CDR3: CASSRGGAPETQYF. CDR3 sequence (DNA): TGTGCCAGCAGCCGCGGGGGGGCCCCCGAGACCCAGTACTTC.

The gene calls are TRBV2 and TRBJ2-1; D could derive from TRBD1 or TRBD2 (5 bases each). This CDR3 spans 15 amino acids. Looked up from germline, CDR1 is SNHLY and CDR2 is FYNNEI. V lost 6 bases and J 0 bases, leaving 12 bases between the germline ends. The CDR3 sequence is CASRGERSSYNEQFF. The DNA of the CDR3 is TGTGCCAGCAGGGGGGAGAGGAGCTCCTACAATGAGCAGTTCTTC.